What follows are 17 T cell receptor beta chains derived from one specimen sequenced in a study of blood T cell repertoires in COVID-19. Produced via immunoSEQ multiplex PCR; TCRdb's table is partial and in-frame only. This sample has a few hundred thousand clones; approximately 83% occur once, and the top ten carry 3.4%. Material for sequencing was PBMCs or T cells enriched from blood (not recorded which). These TCRs come from a man between 50 and 59 years old who had recovered from COVID-19.

This clone was observed a handful of times. The chain joins TRBV5-4 to TRBJ1-6, with 8 bases that match TRBD1. The CDR3 loop spans 15 amino acids. J lost 5 bases, V lost 5 bases, and 6 bases had no gene match. Germline CDR1 SGHNT, CDR2 YYREEE (reference sequence). The CDR3 DNA is TGTGCCAGCAGACCCGGGACAGGAAATAATTCACCCCTCCACTTT. It yields the protein CASRPGTGNNSPLHF.

V gene TRBV7-9 combines with J gene TRBJ1-3; D is uncertain. The CDR3 sequence is 14 residues long. Trimming shortened V by 5 bases and J by 7 bases, and 15 bases separated the two germline ends. CDR1 is SEHNR and CDR2 is FQNEAQ in the germline V gene (reference sequence). This chain's CDR3 is CASSPAGISNTIYF. CDR3 nucleotides: TGTGCCAGCAGCCCAGCGGGTATTAGCAACACCATATATTTT.

The DNA of the CDR3 is TGTGCCAGCTCACCAGTCCTAACAGGGAACTATGGCTACACCTTC. Translated: CASSPVLTGNYGYTF. The V gene is TRBV18, the J gene TRBJ1-2; D might be TRBD1 (6 bases). Germline V lookup: CDR1 KGHSH, CDR2 LQKENI. Trimming took 2 bases from V and 2 from J, leaving 12 bases between them. This CDR3 is 15 amino acids long.

This clone was counted a few times. The genes are TRBV6-2 or TRBV6-3 and TRBJ2-5; 8 nucleotides match TRBD1. V gave up 2 bases and J gave up 5 bases; unmatched junction bases: 7. The CDR3 runs to 15 residues. Germline loops: CDR1 MNHEY, CDR2 SVGEGT. CDR3 loop: CASSYGQGAGETQYF. DNA for the CDR3: TGTGCCAGCAGTTACGGGCAGGGGGCTGGGGAGACCCAGTACTTC.

The chain carries TRBV10-1 and TRBJ2-3; weak D call: TRBD1 (6 bases). V was cut by 6 bases and J by 5 bases, with 21 bases left in between. The CDR3 extends over 16 amino acids. Per the germline V gene, CDR1 is WNHNN and CDR2 is SYGVQD (reference sequence). CDR3 bases: TGCGCCAGCAGCGAAAGAGCGCAGGGGTTTGGAGATACGCAGTATTTT. It translates to CASSERAQGFGDTQYF.

The CDR3 sequence is CASSRDRNEKLFF. CDR3 nucleotides: TGTGCCAGCAGCCGGGACAGAAATGAAAAACTGTTTTTT. The J gene is TRBJ1-4, the V gene TRBV5-6; 7 bases fit TRBD1. Germline V CDR1 and CDR2: SGHDT, YYEEEE. The ends lost 4 bases at V and 5 bases at J; junction bases unmatched: 2. The CDR3 length is 13 residues.

CDR3 sequence reads: CASSENEVWNEQFF. CDR3 in DNA: TGTGCCAGCAGTGAAAATGAGGTCTGGAATGAGCAGTTCTTC. This chain connects TRBV2 to TRBJ2-1, with D hard to call. V lost 2 bases, J lost 7 bases, and 12 bases lay in between. CDR3 length: 14 amino acids. CDR1 and CDR2 from the germline V gene are SNHLY and FYNNEI.

V gene TRBV14 combines with J gene TRBJ2-1; D is perhaps TRBD2 (6 bases). The V end was cut by 4 bases, the J end by 9 bases, with 13 bases between. There are 13 residues in the CDR3. Germline-derived CDR1 and CDR2 are SGHDN and FVKESK. CDR3 bases: TGTGCCAGCAGCCTCTCCCGGGGAGGTGAGCAGTTCTTC. Amino acids: CASSLSRGGEQFF. Full variable domain (missing parts from reference TRBV14 and TRBJ2-1): EAGVTQFPSHSVIEKGQTVTLRCDPISGHDNLYWYRRVMGKEIKFLLHFVKESKQDESGMPNNRFLAERTGGTYSTLKVQPAELEDSGVYFCASSLSRGGEQFFGPGTRLTVL.

This clone was seen a handful of times. The V gene is TRBV5-6, the J gene TRBJ2-5; possible D gene TRBD2, 7 bases. This CDR3 spans 15 amino acids. Trimming left V 2 bases short and J 5 bases short, with 16 bases between. Per germline, CDR1 SGHDT and CDR2 YYEEEE. This CDR3 is CASSFGGPGRETQYF. The DNA of the CDR3 is TGTGCCAGCAGCTTCGGGGGGCCCGGGAGGGAGACCCAGTACTTC.

The chain combines TRBV9 with TRBJ2-3; D might be TRBD2 (5 bases). Trimming shortened V by 0 bases and J by 12 bases, and 17 bases separated the two germline ends. This CDR3 region has 14 residues. The germline V gene encodes CDR1 SGDLS and CDR2 YYNGEE. In nucleotides, the CDR3 is TGTGCCAGCAGCGTAGCGGAGGACCCCGGAGCTCAGTATTTT. It codes for CASSVAEDPGAQYF.

This chain links TRBV2 with TRBJ2-5, with 9 bases matching TRBD2. V lost 3 bases to trimming and J lost 5 bases; unmatched junction nucleotides: 7. Germline CDR1 is SNHLY and CDR2 is FYNNEI. The CDR3 length is 15 residues. The CDR3 DNA reads TGTGCCAGCAGTGAGTGGCCTAGCGGGGTTGAGACCCAGTACTTC. This codes for CASSEWPSGVETQYF.

This rearrangement joins TRBV5-6 to TRBJ2-3; the D is unclear. V was shortened by 4 bases and J by 2 bases, with 14 bases between the two germline ends. The CDR3 runs 15 residues. The V gene's germline CDR1 is SGHDT and CDR2 YYEEEE. The CDR3 nucleotides are TGTGCCAGCAGCCCCCCCGAGAGACTCACAGATACGCAGTATTTT. Translated: CASSPPERLTDTQYF.

V is TRBV4-2 and J is TRBJ2-1; 12 bases map to TRBD2. Germline V gives CDR1 LGHNA, CDR2 YNFKEQ. The CDR3 is 16 residues long. V dropped 0 bases and J dropped 12; count of bases not matched to a gene: 9. The CDR3 bases are TGTGCCAGCAGCCAAGATCGAGCTAGCGGGGGGGTGTGGCAGTTCTTC. Amino acid sequence: CASSQDRASGGVWQFF.

The chain combines TRBV7-2 with TRBJ2-7; D call uncertain. Trimming removed 4 bases from V and 6 bases from J, with 7 bases in between. The CDR3 spans 11 residues. The germline gives CDR1 SGHTA, CDR2 FQGNSA. The CDR3 loop is CASSSPGEQYF. CDR3 coding DNA: TGTGCCAGCAGCTCCCCCGGCGAGCAGTACTTC. The whole variable domain, remainder taken from reference TRBV7-2 and TRBJ2-7, is GAGVSQSPSNKVTEKGKDVELRCDPISGHTALYWYRQSLGQGLEFLIYFQGNSAPDKSGLPSDRFSAERTGGSVSTLTIQRTQQEDSAVYLCASSSPGEQYFGPGTRLTVT.

The chain has TRBV27 and TRBJ2-7; tentative D call: TRBD1 (6 bases). The CDR3 covers 13 residues. CDR1 is MNHEY, CDR2 SMNVEV, per germline (reference sequence). V shed 2 bases and J shed 2 bases, with 7 bases lying between them. CDR3 nucleotide sequence: TGTGCCAGCAGTTTACAGGGGCCCTACGAGCAGTACTTC. It encodes CASSLQGPYEQYF.

The rearrangement joins TRBV29-1 to TRBJ2-7, with 7 bases matching TRBD1. Looked up from germline, CDR1 is SQVTM and CDR2 is ANQGSEA. Germline trimming cut 6 bases from V and 3 bases from J; bases unmatched to any gene: 8. The CDR3 runs 13 residues. The DNA of the CDR3 is TGCAGCGTCTCCGGGACAGCACACTACGAGCAGTACTTC. This gives the protein CSVSGTAHYEQYF.

This chain uses TRBV28 with TRBJ2-7; D not resolved. The V end was cut by 6 bases, the J end by 4 bases, with 16 bases between. The CDR3 is 14 residues long. Germline CDR1 MDHEN, CDR2 SYDVKM. The CDR3 sequence: CASSFSKLEYEQYF. CDR3 coding DNA: TGTGCCAGCAGCTTCTCAAAACTGGAGTACGAGCAGTACTTC.